Sequencing of this TCR beta chain was carried out in a study of T cells in Graves' hyperthyroidism and ophthalmopathy. This clonotype was recorded many times. One end of the junction varies from germline; a read error may be responsible. Amplification targeted TCR beta CDR3 regions from RNA transcripts. The study used the HTBI primer set for a first-round RT-PCR of the TCR CDR3. TCRdb reprocessed the multiplex PCR reads with MiXCR, giving one entry per CDR3 protein. The table has 350,000 to 400,000 distinct CDR3 sequences, 15% to 20% seen once. The TCR was taken from a woman younger than 30 with Graves' hyperthyroidism. Sample: blood.

The CDR3 DNA follows: TGTGCCACCTCACTCTGGGCCCAAGAGACCCAGTACTTC. Its translation is CATSLWAQETQYF. The chain combines TRBV18 with TRBJ2-5, with D unresolved. This CDR3 contains 13 residues. Germline CDR1 KGHSH, CDR2 LQKENI.